This TCR beta chain was documented in a study of blood T cell repertoires in COVID-19 (TCRdb year 2020). Background for the entire study: Samples from collaborators originated in the United States, Italy and Spain and spanned both the acute and convalescent phases of COVID-19. Samples were obtained from the ongoing ImmuneRACE study (first 160 participants) and from approximately 1,200 subjects provided by 6 global collaborators. Subjects who had been exposed to COVID-19, were actively infected with it, or had recovered from it provided the deeply sampled blood TCRbeta repertoires that made up the dataset. Sample metadata almost always included a de-identified subject ID, COVID-19 status, age in years and sex. HLA class I and class II types, where available, came from metadata supplied by the sample provider rather than from assay-based typing. The material from the prospective study consisted of cDNA or gDNA derived from T cells, B-cell-depleted T cells, or PBMCs. The repertoires were released in a freely available public database meant as a resource for research on the immune response to SARS-CoV-2.

Sequences MDHEN (CDR1) and SYDVKM (CDR2) are obtained from the germline V gene. From V the trimming removes 5 bases and from J it removes 2 bases, while the gene matches leave 8 bases of the junction unaccounted for. The cysteine opens and the phenylalanine closes a CDR3 of 15 amino acids. Kept here is only the CDR3 DNA, which spans 45 bases and is read in frame from base 1. The research as a whole found: Clinical and demographic metadata were provided uncurated, with the amount varying by source and participant.

Points on this clone: Its antigen is unknown. No much larger clonotype is one base removed from it; base qualities were not supplied.

TCRbeta CDR3 regions were amplified from genomic DNA using the immunoSEQ Assay, a bias-controlled multiplex PCR. The paper's processing steps were these. Nucleated cell counts per sample were estimated from amplification of reference gene primers within the assay. Sequence reads were collapsed and filtered to measure the absolute abundance of every unique TCRbeta CDR3 rearrangement. For each sample, productive Simpson clonality was calculated by taking the square root of Simpson's diversity index across productive rearrangements. TCRdb holds this immuneACCESS table with in-frame rearrangements only. Some clones are missing; in checked studies, unresolved V genes explain under half, and the rest has no known cause. The D gene and trimming were derived from the DNA, and the V and J assignments and clone size from that table. This sample has some 85,000 clones in its table, and 65% to 80% of those were observed once. Clones ranked in the top ten supply less than 20% of the sample.

Collaborating institutions collected whole blood in K2EDTA tubes following their own protocols. For TCRbeta analysis, collaborators shipped samples in one of three forms: frozen whole blood, isolated PBMCs, or DNA extracted from either of those sample types. The sequencing sample was made of peripheral blood. This clonotype originated in an elderly woman with active or convalescent COVID-19. This receptor chain uses TRBV28 and TRBJ1-2, and TRBD1 aligns with 7 junction nucleotides. The CDR3 protein: CASSPTGTENYGYTF. The DNA sequence is TGTGCCAGCAGTCCCACCGGGACAGAGAACTATGGCTACACCTTC.